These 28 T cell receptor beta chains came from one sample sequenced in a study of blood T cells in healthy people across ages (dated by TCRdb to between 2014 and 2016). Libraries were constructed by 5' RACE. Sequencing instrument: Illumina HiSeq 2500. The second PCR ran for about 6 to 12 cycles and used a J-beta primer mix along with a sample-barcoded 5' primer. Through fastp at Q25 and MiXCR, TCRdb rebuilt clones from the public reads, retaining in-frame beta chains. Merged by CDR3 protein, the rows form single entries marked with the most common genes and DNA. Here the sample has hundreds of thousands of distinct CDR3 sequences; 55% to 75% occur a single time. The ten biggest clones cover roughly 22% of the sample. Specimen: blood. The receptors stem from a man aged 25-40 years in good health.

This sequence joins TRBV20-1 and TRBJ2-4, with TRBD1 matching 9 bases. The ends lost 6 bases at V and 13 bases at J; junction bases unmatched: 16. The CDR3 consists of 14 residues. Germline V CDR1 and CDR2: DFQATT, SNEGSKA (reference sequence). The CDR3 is CSAIMGQGFRGQYF. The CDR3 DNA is TGCAGTGCAATCATGGGACAGGGTTTTCGGGGGCAGTACTTC.

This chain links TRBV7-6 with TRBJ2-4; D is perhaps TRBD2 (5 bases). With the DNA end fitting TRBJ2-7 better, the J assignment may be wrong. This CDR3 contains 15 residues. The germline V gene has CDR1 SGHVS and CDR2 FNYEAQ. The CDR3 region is CASSSKAVGSYEQYF. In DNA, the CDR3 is TGTGCCAGCAGCTCAAAAGCGGTGGGGTCGTACGAGCAGTACTTC.

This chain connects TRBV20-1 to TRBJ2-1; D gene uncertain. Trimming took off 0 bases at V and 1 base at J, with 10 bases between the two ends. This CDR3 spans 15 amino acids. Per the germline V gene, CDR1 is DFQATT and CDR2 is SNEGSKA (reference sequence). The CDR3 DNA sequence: TGCAGTGCTAGAGATGTGGTAAAATCCTACAATGAGCAGTTCTTC. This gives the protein CSARDVVKSYNEQFF.

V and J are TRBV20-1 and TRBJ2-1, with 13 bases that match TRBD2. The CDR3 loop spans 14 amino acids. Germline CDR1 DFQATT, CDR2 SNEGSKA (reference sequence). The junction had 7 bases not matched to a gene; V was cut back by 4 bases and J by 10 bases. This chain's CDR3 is CSATRTSGRNEQFF. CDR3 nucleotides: TGCAGTGCTACCAGGACTAGCGGGAGAAACGAGCAGTTCTTC.

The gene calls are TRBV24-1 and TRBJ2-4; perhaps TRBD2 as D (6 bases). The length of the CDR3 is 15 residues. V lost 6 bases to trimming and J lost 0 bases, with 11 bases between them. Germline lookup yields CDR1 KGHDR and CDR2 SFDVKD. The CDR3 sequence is CATSRGGPAKNIQYF. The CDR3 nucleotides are TGTGCCACCAGTAGAGGAGGGCCAGCCAAAAACATTCAGTACTTC.

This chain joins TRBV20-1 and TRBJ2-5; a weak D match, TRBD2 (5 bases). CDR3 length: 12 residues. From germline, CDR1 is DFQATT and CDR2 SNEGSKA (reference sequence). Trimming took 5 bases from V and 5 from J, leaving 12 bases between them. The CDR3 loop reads CSAPKVAETQYF. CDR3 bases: TGCAGTGCTCCGAAGGTAGCGGAGACCCAGTACTTC.

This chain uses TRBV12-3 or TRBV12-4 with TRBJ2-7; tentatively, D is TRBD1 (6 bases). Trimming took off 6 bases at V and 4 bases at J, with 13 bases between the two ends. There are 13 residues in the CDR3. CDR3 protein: CASRGGKLYEQYF. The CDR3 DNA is TGTGCCAGCAGAGGGGGTAAGCTTTACGAGCAGTACTTC.

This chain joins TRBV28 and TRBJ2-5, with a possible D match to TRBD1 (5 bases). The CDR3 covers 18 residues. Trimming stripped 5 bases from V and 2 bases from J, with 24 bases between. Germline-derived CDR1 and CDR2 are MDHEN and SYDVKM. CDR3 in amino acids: CASSRGPNSDLSQETQYF. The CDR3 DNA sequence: TGTGCCAGCAGTAGGGGCCCAAACTCCGATCTATCTCAAGAGACCCAGTACTTC.

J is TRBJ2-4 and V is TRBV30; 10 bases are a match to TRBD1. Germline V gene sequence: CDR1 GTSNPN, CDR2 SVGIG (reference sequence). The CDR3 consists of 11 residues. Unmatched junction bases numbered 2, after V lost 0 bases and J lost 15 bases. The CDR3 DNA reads TGTGCCTGGAGTGTGGGACAGGGGCGGTACTTC. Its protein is CAWSVGQGRYF.

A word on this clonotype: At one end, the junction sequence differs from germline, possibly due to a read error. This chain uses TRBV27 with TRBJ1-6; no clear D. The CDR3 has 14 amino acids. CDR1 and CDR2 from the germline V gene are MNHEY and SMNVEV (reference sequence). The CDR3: CASSHSVYNSPPHF. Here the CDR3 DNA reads TGTGCCAGCAGTCATTCCGTATATAATTCACCCCCCCACTTT.

CDR3 residues: CASSLAPASAQETQYF. The CDR3 DNA is TGCGCCAGCAGCTTGGCCCCAGCCAGCGCACAAGAGACCCAGTACTTC. The chain has TRBV5-1 and TRBJ2-5; no clear D. The CDR3 spans 16 residues. Trimming removed 0 bases at V and 2 bases at J, with 14 bases between. CDR1 and CDR2 (germline): SGHRS, YFSETQ.

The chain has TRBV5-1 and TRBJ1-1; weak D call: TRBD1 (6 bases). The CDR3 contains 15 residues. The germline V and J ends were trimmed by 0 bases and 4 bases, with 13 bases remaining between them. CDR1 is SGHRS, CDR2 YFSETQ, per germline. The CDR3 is CASSLDSRGVTEAFF. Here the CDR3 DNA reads TGCGCCAGCAGCTTGGATAGCAGGGGAGTCACTGAAGCTTTCTTT.

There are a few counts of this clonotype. DNA of the CDR3: TGTGCCAGCAGCCGACTTAGCGGGGCTCATACGCAGTATTTT. This encodes CASSRLSGAHTQYF. V and J are TRBV11-2 and TRBJ2-3, with 8 bases aligning to TRBD2. The trim removed 5 bases at V and 7 bases at J, leaving 8 bases unmatched. Germline V gene lookup returns CDR1 SGHAT and CDR2 FQNNGV. The CDR3 covers 14 residues.

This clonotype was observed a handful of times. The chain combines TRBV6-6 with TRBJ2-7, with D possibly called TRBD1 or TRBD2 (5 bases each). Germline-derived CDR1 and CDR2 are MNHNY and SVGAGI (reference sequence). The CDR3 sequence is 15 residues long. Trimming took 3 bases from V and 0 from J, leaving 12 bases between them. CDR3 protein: CASSYEGPTSYEQYF. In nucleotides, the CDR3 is TGTGCCAGCAGTTATGAGGGACCTACCTCCTACGAGCAGTACTTC.

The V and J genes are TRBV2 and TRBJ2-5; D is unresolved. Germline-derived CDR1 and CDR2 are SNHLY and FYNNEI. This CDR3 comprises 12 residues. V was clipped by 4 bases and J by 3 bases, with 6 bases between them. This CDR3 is CASSAPEETQYF. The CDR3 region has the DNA TGTGCCAGCAGTGCCCCCGAAGAGACCCAGTACTTC.

The CDR3 region has the DNA TGTGCCAGCAACGTCCTTAACTATGGCTACACCTTC. It encodes CASNVLNYGYTF. The chain links TRBV7-9 to TRBJ1-2; D gene unclear. The CDR3 totals 12 residues. Germline V gene sequence: CDR1 SEHNR, CDR2 FQNEAQ (reference sequence). V was trimmed by 7 bases and J by 1 base, leaving 7 bases between them.

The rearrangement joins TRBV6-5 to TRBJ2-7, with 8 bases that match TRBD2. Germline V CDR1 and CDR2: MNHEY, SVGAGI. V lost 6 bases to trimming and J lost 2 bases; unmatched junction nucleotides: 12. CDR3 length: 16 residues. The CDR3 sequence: CASRLYGSGSPYEQYF. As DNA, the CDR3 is TGTGCCAGCAGGCTTTACGGAAGCGGGAGTCCCTACGAGCAGTACTTC.

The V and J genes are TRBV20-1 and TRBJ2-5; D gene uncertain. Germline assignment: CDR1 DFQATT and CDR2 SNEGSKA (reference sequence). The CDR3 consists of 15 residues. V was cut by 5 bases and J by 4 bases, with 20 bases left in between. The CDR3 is CSAPDEWGGLETQYF. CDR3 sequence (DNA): TGCAGTGCTCCGGATGAGTGGGGTGGTCTAGAGACCCAGTACTTC.

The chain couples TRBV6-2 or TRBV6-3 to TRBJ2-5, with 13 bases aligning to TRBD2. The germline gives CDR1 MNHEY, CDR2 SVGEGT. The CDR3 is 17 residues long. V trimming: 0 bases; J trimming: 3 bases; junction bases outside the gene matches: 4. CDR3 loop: CASSYSGLAGHEETQYF. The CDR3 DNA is TGTGCCAGCAGTTACTCGGGACTAGCGGGGCATGAAGAGACCCAGTACTTC.

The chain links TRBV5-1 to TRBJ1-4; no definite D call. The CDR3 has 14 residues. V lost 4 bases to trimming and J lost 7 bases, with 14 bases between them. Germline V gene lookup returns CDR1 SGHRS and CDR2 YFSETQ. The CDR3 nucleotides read TGCGCCAGCAGCCAGGCCCCGAACGGTGAAAAACTGTTTTTT. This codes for CASSQAPNGEKLFF.

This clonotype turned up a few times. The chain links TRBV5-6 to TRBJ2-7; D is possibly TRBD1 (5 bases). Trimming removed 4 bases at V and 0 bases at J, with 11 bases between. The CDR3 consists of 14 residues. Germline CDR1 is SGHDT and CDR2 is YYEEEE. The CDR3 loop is CASSLDRDSYEQYF. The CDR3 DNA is TGTGCCAGCAGCCTAGACAGAGACTCCTACGAGCAGTACTTC.

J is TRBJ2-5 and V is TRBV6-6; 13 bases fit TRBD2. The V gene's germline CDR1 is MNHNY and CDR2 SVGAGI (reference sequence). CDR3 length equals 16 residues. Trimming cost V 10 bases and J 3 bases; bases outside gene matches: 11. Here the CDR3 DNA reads TGTGCCACCGGGCCTTGGACTAGCGGGAGTGAAGAGACCCAGTACTTC. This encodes CATGPWTSGSEETQYF.

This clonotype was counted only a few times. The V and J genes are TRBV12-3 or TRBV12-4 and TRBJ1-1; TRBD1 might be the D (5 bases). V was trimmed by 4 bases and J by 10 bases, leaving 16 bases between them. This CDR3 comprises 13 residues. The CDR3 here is CASSSPGSPGAFF. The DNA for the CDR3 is TGTGCCAGCAGTTCCCCAGGGTCGCCAGGAGCTTTCTTT.

CDR3 sequence (DNA): TGTGCCAGCAGTGAAGTGCAGGGTGGATCACCCCTCCACTTT. Translating gives CASSEVQGGSPLHF. The V gene is TRBV6-1, the J gene TRBJ1-6; possibly TRBD1 for D (5 bases). Germline V lookup: CDR1 MNHNS, CDR2 SASEGT. The CDR3 consists of 14 residues. V lost 1 base to trimming and J lost 10 bases, with 11 bases between them.

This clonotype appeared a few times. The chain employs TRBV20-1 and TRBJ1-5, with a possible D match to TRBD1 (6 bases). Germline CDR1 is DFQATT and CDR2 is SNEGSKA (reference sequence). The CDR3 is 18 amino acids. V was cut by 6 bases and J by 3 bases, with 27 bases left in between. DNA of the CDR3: TGCAGTGCCCCTCCCCCCTTTGGGGGCTTAGGCCCCAATCAGCCCCAGCATTTT. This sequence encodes CSAPPPFGGLGPNQPQHF.

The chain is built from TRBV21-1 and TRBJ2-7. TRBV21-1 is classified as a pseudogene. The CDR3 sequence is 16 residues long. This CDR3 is CASSKGLQGVPDEQYF. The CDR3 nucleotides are TGTGCCAGCAGCAAAGGTCTGCAGGGAGTTCCGGACGAGCAGTACTTC.

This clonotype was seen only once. Here the CDR3 DNA reads TGCGCCAGCAGCTTGACAGGAGTGCTCACAGATACGCAGTATTTT. Its protein product is CASSLTGVLTDTQYF. The chain is built from TRBV5-1 and TRBJ2-3; possible D gene TRBD1, 5 bases. Trimming took off 1 base at V and 2 bases at J, with 11 bases between the two ends. There are 15 residues in the CDR3. Germline CDR1 is SGHRS and CDR2 is YFSETQ.

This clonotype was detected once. This CDR3 is CASSLDQANTGELFF. For the CDR3, the DNA is TGTGCCAGCAGCTTAGATCAAGCGAACACCGGGGAGCTGTTTTTT. The chain recombines TRBV7-8 with TRBJ2-2; D not certain. Trimming removed 1 base from V and 0 bases from J, with 6 bases in between. The CDR3 is 15 residues long. Germline loops: CDR1 SGHVS, CDR2 FQNEAQ.